Listed below are T cell receptor beta chains from one sample, sequenced in a study of shared clonotypes between healthy human individuals. TCRdb's table, derived via immunoSEQ multiplex PCR, lists solely in-frame clones and lacks some. The data hold some 900,000 clones, with 76% observed a single time. Sequencing was performed on memory CD4+ T cells sorted from blood. The receptors were sampled from a man aged 18 to 30 in good health. Both conserved end residues are part of each CDR3.

length	V	J	CDR3
14	TRBV4-3	TRBJ1-1	CASSQVGTGAEAFF
13	TRBV7-2	TRBJ1-2	CASSIGPSYGYTF
13	TRBV7-2	TRBJ1-2	CASSRGGNYGYTF
15	TRBV7-2	TRBJ1-5	CASSLVGSGNQPQHF
14	TRBV6-1	TRBJ2-3	CASSRDGRTDTQYF
13	TRBV7-2	TRBJ1-1	CASSLQRRTEAFF
13	TRBV29-1	TRBJ1-2	CSALTGDSYGYTF
17	TRBV9	TRBJ2-2	CASSPTDRGRTTGELFF
12	TRBV7-2	TRBJ2-7	CASSKQGYEQYF
15	TRBV7-9	TRBJ1-1	CASSLAGRADTEAFF
15	TRBV27	TRBJ2-2	CASSLSAGGTGELFF
15	TRBV29-1	TRBJ2-3	CSVEDWRGPTDTQYF
13	TRBV6-1	TRBJ1-1	CASRDLLNTEAFF
15	TRBV7-8	TRBJ2-7	CASSFRPETSYEQYF
16	TRBV6-1	TRBJ2-1	CASSEHGTPSLNEQFF
12	TRBV25-1	TRBJ2-3	CASSSAPDTQYF
14	TRBV30	TRBJ1-1	CAWSVGSMNTEAFF
16	TRBV11-2	TRBJ2-7	CASSLGFLADSYEQYF
16	TRBV9	TRBJ2-2	CASRSAGTENTGELFF
20	TRBV15	TRBJ1-6	CATSRAEGAMGSSYNSPLHF
15	TRBV5-1	TRBJ2-7	CASSPPNRDAYEQYF
15	TRBV19	TRBJ2-6	CASTEEGSGANVLTF
14	TRBV28	TRBJ1-2	CASSGTAANYGYTF
13	TRBV7-2	TRBJ1-2	CASSIGGRDGYTF
13	TRBV5-3	TRBJ2-5	CARTHPPQETQYF
13	TRBV2	TRBJ1-5	CASSDRENQPQHF
13	TRBV6-1	TRBJ1-5	CAVGGDPALPQHF
13	TRBV11-2	TRBJ2-7	CASSPQGVGEQYF
17	TRBV11-2	TRBJ1-3	CASSLVLPLSSGNTIYF
15	TRBV30	TRBJ1-2	CAWSIRTGVNYGYTF
15	TRBV5-4	TRBJ1-2	CASSLGQGKVYGYTF
16	TRBV5-1	TRBJ2-2	CASITGDRGRSGELFF
17	TRBV30	TRBJ2-7	CAWSPFGVGSEGSEQYF
14	TRBV6-5	TRBJ1-5	CASRPDGSNQPQHF
12	TRBV6-5	TRBJ2-1	CASRPDRGEQFF
15	TRBV9	TRBJ2-7	CASSVGGSGRYEQYF
12	TRBV30	TRBJ1-5	CAWRGLDQPQHF
15	TRBV5-6	TRBJ2-7	CASSSRTSGRYEQYF
16	TRBV18	TRBJ2-1	CASSPPQRQSYNEQFF
12	TRBV7-9	TRBJ2-7	CASSPMGVEQYF
15	TRBV2	TRBJ2-3	CASRPGTSGTDTQYF
18	TRBV18	TRBJ2-3	CASSSGLAGGPSTDTQYF
13	TRBV7-2	TRBJ2-2	CASRLAGAQELFF
15	TRBV25-1	TRBJ1-4	CASSESEIRREKLFF
14	TRBV7-2	TRBJ2-7	CASSLGGTDYEQYF
14	TRBV28	TRBJ1-2	CASRRDAGFYGYTF